The clone carrying this T cell receptor (beta chain) was seen a handful of times. The data derive from a study of blood T cells in healthy people across ages. The sample, 7.5 to 10 milliliters of peripheral blood, was drawn from each donor. This CDR3 comprises 14 residues. The trim removed 6 bases at V and 3 bases at J, leaving 6 bases unmatched. Germline CDR1 DFQATT, CDR2 SNEGSKA (reference sequence). Sample-barcoded 5' priming and a J-beta primer mix drove a second PCR of roughly 6 to 12 cycles. The authors tagged each cDNA molecule using a template-switch adaptor with 12 random nucleotides. TCRdb re-analysed the 5' RACE reads in MiXCR, keeping a single row per CDR3 protein. The sample includes over 1,300,000 distinct CDR3 sequences, almost 60% of them seen just once.

Material for sequencing was blood. The V and J genes are TRBV20-1 and TRBJ2-3; 10 bases fit TRBD1. The sequence derives from a man younger than 35 in good health. CDR3 coding DNA: TGCAGTGCGCCCGGGACAGGGGCGACAGATACGCAGTATTTT. Translating it yields CSAPGTGATDTQYF.